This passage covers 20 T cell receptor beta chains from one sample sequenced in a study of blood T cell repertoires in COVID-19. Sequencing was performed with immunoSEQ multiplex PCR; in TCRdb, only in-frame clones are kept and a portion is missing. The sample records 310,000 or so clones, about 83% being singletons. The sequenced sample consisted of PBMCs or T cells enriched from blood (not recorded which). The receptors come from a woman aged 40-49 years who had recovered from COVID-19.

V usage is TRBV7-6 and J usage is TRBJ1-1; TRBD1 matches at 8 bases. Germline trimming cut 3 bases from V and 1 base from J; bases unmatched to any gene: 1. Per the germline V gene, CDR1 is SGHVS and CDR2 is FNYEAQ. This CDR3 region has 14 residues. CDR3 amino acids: CASSFDRGNTEAFF. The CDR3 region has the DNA TGTGCCAGCAGCTTCGACAGGGGGAACACTGAAGCTTTCTTT.

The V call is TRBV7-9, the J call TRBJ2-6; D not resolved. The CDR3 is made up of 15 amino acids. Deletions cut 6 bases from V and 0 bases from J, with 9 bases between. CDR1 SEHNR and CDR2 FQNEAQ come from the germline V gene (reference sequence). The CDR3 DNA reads TGTGCCAGCAGTCTTCAGTCCTCTGGGGCCAACGTCCTGACTTTC. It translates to CASSLQSSGANVLTF. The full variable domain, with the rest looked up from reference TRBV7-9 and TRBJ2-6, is DTGVSQNPRHKITKRGQNVTFRCDPISEHNRLYWYRQTLGQGPEFLTYFQNEAQLEKSRLLSDRFSAERPKGSFSTLEIQRTEQGDSAMYLCASSLQSSGANVLTFGAGSRLTVL.

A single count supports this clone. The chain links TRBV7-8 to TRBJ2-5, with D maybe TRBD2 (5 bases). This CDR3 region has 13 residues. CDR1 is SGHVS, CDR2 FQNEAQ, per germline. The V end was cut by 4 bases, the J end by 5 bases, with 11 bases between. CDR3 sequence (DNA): TGTGCCAGCAGCTCAACTAGGCTGGAGACCCAGTACTTC. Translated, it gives CASSSTRLETQYF.

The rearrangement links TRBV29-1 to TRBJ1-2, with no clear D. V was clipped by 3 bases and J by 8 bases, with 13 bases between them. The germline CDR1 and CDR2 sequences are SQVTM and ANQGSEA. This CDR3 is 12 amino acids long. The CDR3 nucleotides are TGCAGCGTTGAGTCAGGATCTTTGGGCTACACCTTC. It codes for CSVESGSLGYTF.

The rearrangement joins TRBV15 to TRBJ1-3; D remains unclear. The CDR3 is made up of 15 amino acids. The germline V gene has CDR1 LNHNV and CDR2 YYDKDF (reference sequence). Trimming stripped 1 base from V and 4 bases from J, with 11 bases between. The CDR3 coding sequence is TGTGCCACCAGCAGAGTCCCCATTCCCGGAAACACCATATATTTT. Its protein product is CATSRVPIPGNTIYF. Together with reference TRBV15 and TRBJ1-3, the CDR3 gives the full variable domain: DAMVIQNPRYQVTQFGKPVTLSCSQTLNHNVMYWYQQKSSQAPKLLFHYYDKDFNNEADTPDNFQSRRPNTSFCFLDIRSPGLGDTAMYLCATSRVPIPGNTIYFGEGSWLTVV.

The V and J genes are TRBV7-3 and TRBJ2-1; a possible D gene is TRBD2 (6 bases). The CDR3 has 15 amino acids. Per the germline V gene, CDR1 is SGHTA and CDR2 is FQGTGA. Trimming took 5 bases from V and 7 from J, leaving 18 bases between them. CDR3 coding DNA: TGTGCCAGCAGCACCGGGACTCTTGGTATTAATGAGCAGTTCTTC. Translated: CASSTGTLGINEQFF. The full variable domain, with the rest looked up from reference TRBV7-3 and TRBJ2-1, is GAGVSQTPSNKVTEKGKYVELRCDPISGHTALYWYRQSLGQGPEFLIYFQGTGAADDSGLPNDRFFAVRPEGSVSTLKIQRTERGDSAVYLCASSTGTLGINEQFFGPGTRLTVL.

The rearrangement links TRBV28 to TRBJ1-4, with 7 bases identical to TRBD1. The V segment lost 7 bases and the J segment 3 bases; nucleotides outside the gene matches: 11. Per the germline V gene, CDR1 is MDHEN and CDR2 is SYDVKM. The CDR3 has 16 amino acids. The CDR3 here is CASTTGQWGSNEKLFF. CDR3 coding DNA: TGTGCCAGCACTACGGGACAGTGGGGTTCTAATGAAAAACTGTTTTTT.

CDR3 in DNA: TGTGCCACCAGTGGTGCGGGAGGGCCCTACAATGAGCAGTTCTTC. Its translation: CATSGAGGPYNEQFF. The J gene is TRBJ2-1, the V gene TRBV24-1; 9 bases are shared with TRBD2. Germline CDR1 reads KGHDR; CDR2 reads SFDVKD. This CDR3 is 15 amino acids long. With 5 bases clipped from V and 2 bases from J, the junction kept 3 bases outside the gene matches.

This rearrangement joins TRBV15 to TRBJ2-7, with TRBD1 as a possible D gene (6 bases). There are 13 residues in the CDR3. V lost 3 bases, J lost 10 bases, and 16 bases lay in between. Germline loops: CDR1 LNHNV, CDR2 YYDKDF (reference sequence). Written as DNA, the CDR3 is TGTGCCACCAGCAGGGAACAGGGTTTTGGCCAGTACTTC. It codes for CATSREQGFGQYF.

As DNA, the CDR3 is TGTGCCAGCAGCTCGACAGGGTGGGGGCTAGCCAAAAACATTCAGTACTTC. This translates into CASSSTGWGLAKNIQYF. The chain couples TRBV11-2 to TRBJ2-4; 7 bases are shared with TRBD1. The junction had 9 bases not matched to a gene; V was cut back by 4 bases and J by 0 bases. Germline V gene data show CDR1 as SGHAT and CDR2 as FQNNGV. This CDR3 has 17 amino acids.

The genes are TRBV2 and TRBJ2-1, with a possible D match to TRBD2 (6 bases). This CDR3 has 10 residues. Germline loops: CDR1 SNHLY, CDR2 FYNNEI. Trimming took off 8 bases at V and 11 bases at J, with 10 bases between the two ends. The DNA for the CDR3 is TGTGCCAGCGGTGGACTAAAGCAGTTCTTC. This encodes CASGGLKQFF. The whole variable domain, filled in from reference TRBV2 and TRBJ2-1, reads EPEVTQTPSHQVTQMGQEVILRCVPISNHLYFYWYRQILGQKVEFLVSFYNNEISEKSEIFDDQFSVERPDGSNFTLKIRSTKLEDSAMYFCASGGLKQFFGPGTRLTVL.

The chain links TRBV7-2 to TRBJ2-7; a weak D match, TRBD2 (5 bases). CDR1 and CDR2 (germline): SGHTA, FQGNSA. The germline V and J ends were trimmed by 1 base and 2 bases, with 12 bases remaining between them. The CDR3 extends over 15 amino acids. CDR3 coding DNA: TGTGCCAGCAGCTTAGGTCGTGGGAGCACCTACGAGCAGTACTTC. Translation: CASSLGRGSTYEQYF.

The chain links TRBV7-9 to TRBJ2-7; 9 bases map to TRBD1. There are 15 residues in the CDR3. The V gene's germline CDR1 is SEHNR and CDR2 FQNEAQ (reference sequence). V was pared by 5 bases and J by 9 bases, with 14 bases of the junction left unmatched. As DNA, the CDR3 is TGTGCCAGCAGCCCACCCCCGGGACAGGGTGTAAGGCAGTACTTC. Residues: CASSPPPGQGVRQYF.

CDR3 amino acids: CASSQESSSYNSPLHF. The CDR3 bases are TGTGCCAGCAGCCAAGAGAGTAGCTCCTATAATTCACCCCTCCACTTT. The rearrangement uses TRBV3-1 (or the pseudogene TRBV3-2) and TRBJ1-6; no clear D gene. Germline assignment: CDR1 LGHDT and CDR2 YNNKEL (reference sequence). Trimming left V 0 bases short and J 0 bases short, with 6 bases between. CDR3 size: 16 residues.

The CDR3 DNA reads TGTGCCATCCTCTGCGCCATGGAGCGGGTAATCACAGATACGCAGTATTTT. It yields the protein CAILCAMERVITDTQYF. This sequence joins TRBV10-3 and TRBJ2-3; possibly TRBD2 for D (6 bases). V lost 8 bases, J lost 2 bases, and 23 bases lay in between. Germline loops: CDR1 ENHRY, CDR2 SYGVKD. The CDR3 extends over 17 amino acids.

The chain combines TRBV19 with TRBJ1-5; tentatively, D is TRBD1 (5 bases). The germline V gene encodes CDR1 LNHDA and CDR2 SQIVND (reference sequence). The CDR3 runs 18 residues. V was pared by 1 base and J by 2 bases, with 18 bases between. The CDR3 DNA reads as TGTGCCAGTAGTATAGTAAGGGGATCGTCACGAGGCAATCAGCCCCAGCATTTT. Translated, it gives CASSIVRGSSRGNQPQHF.

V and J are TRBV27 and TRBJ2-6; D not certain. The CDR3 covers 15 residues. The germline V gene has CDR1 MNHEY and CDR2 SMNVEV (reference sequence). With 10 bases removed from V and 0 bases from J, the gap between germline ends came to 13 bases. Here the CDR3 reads CATRAYPSGANVLTF. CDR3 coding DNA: TGTGCCACCCGCGCATACCCCTCTGGGGCCAACGTCCTGACTTTC.

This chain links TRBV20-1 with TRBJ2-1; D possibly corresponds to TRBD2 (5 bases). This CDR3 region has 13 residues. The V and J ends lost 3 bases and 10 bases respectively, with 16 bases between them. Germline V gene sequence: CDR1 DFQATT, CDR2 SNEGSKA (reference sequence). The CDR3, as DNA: TGCAGTGCTAGTCCTCCTCCCAGCGGCGAGCAGTTCTTC. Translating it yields CSASPPPSGEQFF.

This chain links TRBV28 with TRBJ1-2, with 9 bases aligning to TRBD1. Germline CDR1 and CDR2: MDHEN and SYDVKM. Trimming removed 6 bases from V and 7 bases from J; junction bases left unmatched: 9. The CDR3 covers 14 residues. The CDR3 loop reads CASSYRGRRFGYTF. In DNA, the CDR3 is TGTGCCAGCAGCTACAGGGGGCGACGGTTTGGCTACACCTTC.

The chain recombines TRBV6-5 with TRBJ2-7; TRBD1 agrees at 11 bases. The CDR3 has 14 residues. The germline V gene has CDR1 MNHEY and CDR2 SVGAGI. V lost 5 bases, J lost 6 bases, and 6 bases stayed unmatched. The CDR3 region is CASSRTGGYGEQYF. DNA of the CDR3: TGTGCCAGCAGTCGGACAGGGGGCTACGGCGAGCAGTACTTC.